Shown below are 24 T cell receptor beta chains from a single sample sequenced in a study of CD4 T cells in relation to SARS-CoV-2 and coronaviruses. The unexposed donors gave CD4+ T cells in about 2010-2018, prior to COVID-19. Sequencing was performed with immunoSEQ multiplex PCR; in TCRdb, only in-frame clones are kept and a portion is missing. This repertoire shows about 70,000 clones, 85% to 90% found once; its top ten account for around 1.7%. Sequencing input: memory CD4+ T cells from PBMCs. The receptors come from a human donor in good health.

CDR3 nucleotide sequence: TGTGCTAGTGGTTTGGGACAGTCGGAACCCTATGGCTACACCTTC. Protein sequence: CASGLGQSEPYGYTF. The chain is built from TRBV12-5 and TRBJ1-2, with D perhaps matching TRBD1 (5 bases). The CDR3 totals 15 residues. Germline V gives CDR1 LGHNT, CDR2 FRNRAP. The V and J ends lost 1 base and 4 bases respectively, with 13 bases between them.

A single count supports this clone. The genes are TRBV7-2 and TRBJ1-3; D call uncertain. Germline V gene data show CDR1 as SGHTA and CDR2 as FQGNSA. The CDR3 consists of 14 residues. The V end lost 5 bases, the J end lost 4 bases, and 12 bases lay between the germline ends. CDR3 nucleotides: TGTGCCAGCAGCCCTAATACGGGGGGAAACACCATATATTTT. Amino acid sequence: CASSPNTGGNTIYF. Based on the CDR3 plus reference TRBV7-2 and TRBJ1-3, the full variable domain is GAGVSQSPSNKVTEKGKDVELRCDPISGHTALYWYRQSLGQGLEFLIYFQGNSAPDKSGLPSDRFSAERTGGSVSTLTIQRTQQEDSAVYLCASSPNTGGNTIYFGEGSWLTVV.

The J gene is TRBJ2-7, the V gene TRBV15; D is ambiguous. Germline CDR1 reads LNHNV; CDR2 reads YYDKDF (reference sequence). Between the trimmed V and J ends, which lost 1 base and 0 bases, there was a span of 16 bases. This CDR3 spans 17 amino acids. CDR3 nucleotides: TGTGCCACCAGCAGAGCCCCCGGTAGGGATTACTCCTACGAGCAGTACTTC. It encodes CATSRAPGRDYSYEQYF.

The chain is built from TRBV28 and TRBJ1-3, with unresolved D. The CDR3 has 15 amino acids. Trimming pared 5 bases from V and 4 bases from J, leaving 15 bases between. Germline values: CDR1 MDHEN, CDR2 SYDVKM. The CDR3 is CASSIPGRSGNTIYF. The CDR3 nucleotides read TGTGCCAGCAGTATTCCGGGGAGGTCGGGAAACACCATATATTTT.

This chain uses TRBV28 with TRBJ2-3; 9 positions agree with TRBD1. The CDR3 extends over 16 amino acids. V was clipped by 1 base and J by 2 bases; unmatched bases: 4. Germline V lookup: CDR1 MDHEN, CDR2 SYDVKM. The CDR3 DNA reads as TGTGCCAGCAGTTTATTCGGGACAGGGCTCACAGATACGCAGTATTTT. Protein: CASSLFGTGLTDTQYF.

The genes are TRBV23-1 and TRBJ2-7; D is undetermined. TRBV23-1 counts as an open reading frame of uncertain function. V dropped 0 bases and J dropped 9 bases, with 15 bases sitting between them. The CDR3 runs to 14 residues. CDR3 in DNA: TGCGCCAGCAGTCAATCAGGAGATTTGTCTGGGCAGTACTTC. This gives the protein CASSQSGDLSGQYF.

This chain uses TRBV2 with TRBJ1-1, with 7 bases aligning to TRBD1. The CDR3 spans 14 residues. V was clipped by 6 bases and J by 3 bases; unmatched bases: 7. The germline V gene has CDR1 SNHLY and CDR2 FYNNEI. In nucleotides, the CDR3 is TGTGCCAGCAGGATAACAGGGGCTGACACTGAAGCTTTCTTT. It specifies CASRITGADTEAFF.

The genes are TRBV15 and TRBJ2-4; D may match TRBD1 or TRBD2 (7 bases each). V was cut by 8 bases and J by 0 bases, with 17 bases left in between. The CDR3 sequence is 16 residues long. Looked up from germline, CDR1 is LNHNV and CDR2 is YYDKDF (reference sequence). As DNA, the CDR3 is TGTGCCACCGCAGGGGGGGGTGCCCTAGCCAAAAACATTCAGTACTTC. Translation: CATAGGGALAKNIQYF.

This chain links TRBV7-2 with TRBJ2-3; 7 nucleotides line up with TRBD2. CDR1 and CDR2 (germline): SGHTA, FQGNSA. The CDR3 has 18 amino acids. Germline trimming cut 5 bases from V and 6 bases from J; bases unmatched to any gene: 20. This chain's CDR3 is CASSLPAREPWRGDTQYF. The CDR3 DNA sequence: TGTGCCAGCAGCCTTCCGGCGCGGGAGCCCTGGCGGGGGGATACGCAGTATTTT.

This clone appeared a single time. The V call is TRBV7-2, the J call TRBJ2-4; D uncertain. The germline V and J ends were trimmed by 1 base and 3 bases, with 13 bases remaining between them. This CDR3 spans 16 amino acids. Germline V gene lookup returns CDR1 SGHTA and CDR2 FQGNSA. Written as DNA, the CDR3 is TGTGCCAGCAGCTTAGTTCTTGGGTTTAGCAAAAACATTCAGTACTTC. Translated: CASSLVLGFSKNIQYF.

The chain couples TRBV19 to TRBJ1-2; 8 nucleotides line up with TRBD1. CDR1 is LNHDA and CDR2 is SQIVND in the germline V gene (reference sequence). The trim removed 5 bases at V and 6 bases at J, leaving 14 bases unmatched. CDR3 size: 16 residues. In nucleotides, the CDR3 is TGTGCCAGTAGTTCCCGAGACAGGGGACGCTACGATGGCTACACCTTC. Protein product: CASSSRDRGRYDGYTF. Based on the CDR3 plus reference TRBV19 and TRBJ1-2, the full variable domain is DGGITQSPKYLFRKEGQNVTLSCEQNLNHDAMYWYRQDPGQGLRLIYYSQIVNDFQKGDIAEGYSVSREKKESFPLTVTSAQKNPTAFYLCASSSRDRGRYDGYTFGSGTRLTVV.

The genes are TRBV27 and TRBJ2-3; possibly TRBD2 for D (5 bases). From germline, CDR1 is MNHEY and CDR2 SMNVEV (reference sequence). This CDR3 is built from 14 residues. Trimming removed 3 bases from V and 3 bases from J, with 10 bases in between. CDR3 DNA sequence: TGTGCCAGCAGTTTCGGGGAGAGGACAGATACGCAGTATTTT. Translating gives CASSFGERTDTQYF.

The chain has TRBV11-2 and TRBJ2-2; 9 nucleotides line up with TRBD1. The CDR3 consists of 15 residues. V gave up 1 base and J gave up 5 bases; unmatched junction bases: 2. Germline CDR1 SGHAT, CDR2 FQNNGV. The CDR3 DNA is TGTGCCAGCAGCTTAGGGACAGGGGCTACCGGGGAGCTGTTTTTT. Protein: CASSLGTGATGELFF.

The V and J genes are TRBV19 and TRBJ1-3; D is ambiguous. Germline CDR1 LNHDA, CDR2 SQIVND (reference sequence). This CDR3 contains 14 residues. The germline V and J ends were trimmed by 4 bases and 4 bases, with 11 bases remaining between them. CDR3 residues: CASSTPDAGNTIYF. As DNA, the CDR3 is TGTGCCAGTAGTACCCCTGATGCGGGAAACACCATATATTTT.

This chain connects TRBV24-1 to TRBJ2-3, with a weak D call TRBD2 (5 bases). V lost 5 bases and J lost 3, with 11 bases in between. CDR1 is KGHDR and CDR2 is SFDVKD in the germline V gene. The CDR3 sequence is 14 residues long. The CDR3 loop reads CATSASWETDTQYF. Written as DNA, the CDR3 is TGTGCCACCAGTGCCAGTTGGGAGACAGATACGCAGTATTTT.

The chain uses TRBV19 and TRBJ2-4; a possible D gene is TRBD2 (6 bases). Germline values: CDR1 LNHDA, CDR2 SQIVND (reference sequence). Trimming took 7 bases from V and 0 from J, leaving 19 bases between them. This CDR3 has 17 residues. The CDR3 DNA reads as TGTGCCAGTATCAGCCTCGGGGGACGTGTAGCCAAAAACATTCAGTACTTC. Amino acids: CASISLGGRVAKNIQYF.

A word on this clone: At one of its ends the junction is not consistent with the germline gene, which may arise from a read error. The V and J genes are TRBV6-2 or TRBV6-3 and TRBJ1-2, with 9 bases aligning to TRBD1. Germline CDR1 MNHEY, CDR2 SVGEGT. This CDR3 is 16 amino acids long. CDR3 in DNA: TGTGCCAGCAGTTACGACAGGGGGGAGCCTAAGTATGGCTACACCTTC. Encoded protein: CASSYDRGEPKYGYTF.

J is TRBJ1-1 and V is TRBV18, with D maybe TRBD1 (5 bases). CDR3 length equals 11 residues. With 4 bases removed from V and 6 bases from J, the gap between germline ends came to 6 bases. Germline-derived CDR1 and CDR2 are KGHSH and LQKENI. The CDR3 region has the DNA TGTGCCAGCTCACGGGGGTCTGAAGCTTTCTTT. Translated, it gives CASSRGSEAFF.

The V gene is TRBV24-1, the J gene TRBJ2-1; D might be TRBD1 (5 bases). The germline CDR1 and CDR2 sequences are KGHDR and SFDVKD. Trimming left V 5 bases short and J 2 bases short, with 6 bases between. This CDR3 is built from 13 residues. In DNA form, the CDR3 reads TGTGCCACCAGTGGGGGCCCCTACAATGAGCAGTTCTTC. It encodes CATSGGPYNEQFF.

The chain joins TRBV2 to TRBJ2-4; TRBD2 matches at 9 bases. There are 15 residues in the CDR3. CDR1 is SNHLY, CDR2 FYNNEI, per germline. The V gene end was trimmed by 6 bases and the J gene end by 7 bases; junction bases not matched to a gene: 10. CDR3 bases: TGTGCCAGCAGCCCCGAACTAGCGGGTAGGAACATTCAGTACTTC. This encodes CASSPELAGRNIQYF.

The chain combines TRBV6-2 or TRBV6-3 with TRBJ2-7, with 11 bases lining up with TRBD1. The germline V gene has CDR1 MNHEY and CDR2 SVGEGT. The CDR3 loop spans 14 amino acids. After removal of 5 bases from V and 7 bases from J, the junction contained 7 bases not matched to a gene. In DNA, the CDR3 is TGTGCCAGCAGTAAAACCGGGACAGGGGGTGAGCAGTACTTC. Translated: CASSKTGTGGEQYF.

The chain combines TRBV5-1 with TRBJ1-4; 8 bases map to TRBD1. CDR3 length: 14 residues. The junction had 2 bases not matched to a gene; V was cut back by 0 bases and J by 7 bases. Germline CDR1 is SGHRS and CDR2 is YFSETQ. The CDR3 here is CASSLGQGSEKLFF. The CDR3 DNA is TGCGCCAGCAGCTTGGGACAGGGGAGTGAAAAACTGTTTTTT.

The chain couples TRBV27 to TRBJ2-3; a possible D gene is TRBD2 (5 bases). Trimming took 8 bases from V and 4 from J, leaving 13 bases between them. This CDR3 has 13 amino acids. Germline values: CDR1 MNHEY, CDR2 SMNVEV (reference sequence). The CDR3 DNA reads as TGTGCCAGCGGCGGGCCCACAGCAGATACGCAGTATTTT. Translation: CASGGPTADTQYF.

The chain is built from TRBV6-2 or TRBV6-3 and TRBJ1-4, with TRBD1 matching over 9 bases. The ends lost 4 bases at V and 4 bases at J; junction bases unmatched: 4. CDR1 MNHEY and CDR2 SVGEGT come from the germline V gene. This CDR3 has 15 amino acids. In nucleotides, the CDR3 is TGTGCCAGCAGTTCCTGGACAGGGGTTAATGAAAAACTGTTTTTT. It encodes CASSSWTGVNEKLFF.